This T cell receptor beta chain was obtained from a study of T cells after posttransplantation cyclophosphamide. The germline V gene has CDR1 SGHKS and CDR2 YYEKEE (reference sequence). Trimming took off 4 bases at V and 0 bases at J, with 10 bases between the two ends. CDR3 length: 15 residues. The naive gate required viable CD3+CD4+ or CD3+CD8+ cells with CCR7+CD45RA+CD45RO-CD95-CD27+CD28+ phenotype. Assay used: immunoSEQ multiplex PCR; TCRdb lists only in-frame clones, some missing. The sample holds under 40,000 clones, roughly 91% seen once. The sequenced material came from naive CD4+ T cells sorted from blood. V is TRBV5-5 and J is TRBJ1-4; D gene unclear. The receptor comes from a man aged 25 to 45 in good health and a related stem cell transplant donor. This CDR3 reads CASSMYSATNEKLFF. The CDR3 DNA reads as TGTGCCAGCAGCATGTACAGTGCAACTAATGAAAAACTGTTTTTT.